This T cell receptor (beta chain) appears in the sequencing data of a study of post-analysis software for immune sequencing data. Overall study results and limits: F measure grouped same-batch samples tightly together. Patients used roughly five TRBV segments, including TRBV5-6, TRBV5-1 and TRBV20-1, more often than controls.

This clonotype was picked up a small number of times. Its specificity is unknown. Presence of unique molecular identifiers characterized the TCR beta cDNA libraries. TCRdb reprocessed the PCR reads via MiXCR and lists one record per CDR3 protein. The table includes hundreds of thousands of distinct CDR3 sequences, approximately 53% detected once. Germline V gene sequence: CDR1 LGHDT, CDR2 YNNKEL (reference sequence). This CDR3 has 14 amino acids. The V end was cut by 0 bases, the J end by 4 bases, with 9 bases between. The sequence was obtained from a girl aged 10 to 17 with multiple sclerosis. The sequencing sample was made of blood. The rearrangement links TRBV3-1 to TRBJ1-2; no clear D gene. CDR3 region: CASSQEARLYGYTF. The CDR3, as DNA: TGTGCCAGCAGCCAAGAGGCGAGACTCTATGGCTACACCTTC.